Presented here are 18 T cell receptor beta chains from one specimen sequenced in a study of blood T cell repertoires in COVID-19. TCRdb keeps only in-frame clones here, not all; method: immunoSEQ multiplex PCR. There are approximately 200,000 clones in the sample; 75% to 90% occur only once, and 2% to 2.5% lies in the top ten. Source material: PBMCs or T cells enriched from blood (not recorded which). These receptors all come from a young woman who had recovered from COVID-19.

This CDR3 is CASGPLGENYGYTF. The CDR3 nucleotides read TGTGCTAGTGGTCCCCTCGGGGAAAACTATGGCTACACCTTC. The chain carries TRBV12-5 and TRBJ1-2; D remains unclear. Germline V gene lookup returns CDR1 LGHNT and CDR2 FRNRAP. The CDR3 runs to 14 residues. The ends were cut back, 5 bases at V and 2 bases at J, with 12 bases in the middle.

The chain recombines TRBV10-1 with TRBJ1-2, with a weak D call TRBD1 (6 bases). The CDR3 totals 10 residues. V gave up 6 bases and J gave up 7 bases, with 6 bases separating them. Germline V gene lookup returns CDR1 WNHNN and CDR2 SYGVQD (reference sequence). The CDR3 here is CASRQGGYTF. The DNA of the CDR3 is TGCGCCAGCAGACAGGGTGGCTACACCTTC.

The chain employs TRBV7-9 and TRBJ1-5; possible D gene TRBD1, 6 bases. This CDR3 is 15 amino acids long. CDR1 and CDR2 (germline): SEHNR, FQNEAQ (reference sequence). The V end was cut by 3 bases, the J end by 0 bases, with 9 bases between. In DNA, the CDR3 is TGTGCCAGCAGCTTGGGGGACAATAGCAATCAGCCCCAGCATTTT. Protein product: CASSLGDNSNQPQHF. The whole variable domain, filled in from reference TRBV7-9 and TRBJ1-5, reads DTGVSQNPRHKITKRGQNVTFRCDPISEHNRLYWYRQTLGQGPEFLTYFQNEAQLEKSRLLSDRFSAERPKGSFSTLEIQRTEQGDSAMYLCASSLGDNSNQPQHFGDGTRLSIL.

CDR3 in amino acids: CSVRGLMNTEAFF. In DNA form, the CDR3 reads TGCAGCGTCAGGGGGCTAATGAACACTGAAGCTTTCTTT. The chain links TRBV29-1 to TRBJ1-1; 8 bases agree with TRBD1. Germline trimming cut 6 bases from V and 0 bases from J; bases unmatched to any gene: 3. The CDR3 runs 13 residues. Germline V CDR1 and CDR2: SQVTM, ANQGSEA.

This chain connects TRBV11-2 to TRBJ2-7, with D perhaps matching TRBD1 (6 bases). This CDR3 has 14 residues. V was shortened by 4 bases and J by 1 base, with 11 bases between the two germline ends. The germline V gene encodes CDR1 SGHAT and CDR2 FQNNGV. The CDR3 nucleotides read TGTGCCAGCAGCTCAGACAGGCCTTCCTACGAGCAGTACTTC. Protein product: CASSSDRPSYEQYF.

The chain joins TRBV4-2 to TRBJ1-6; D gene unclear. The CDR3 has 13 residues. V gave up 6 bases and J gave up 8 bases, with 11 bases separating them. Germline CDR1 is LGHNA and CDR2 is YNFKEQ. This CDR3 is CASSRVRDSPLHF. The CDR3 bases are TGTGCCAGCAGTCGGGTGCGGGATTCACCCCTCCACTTT.

The chain combines TRBV25-1 with TRBJ2-1, with 8 bases matching TRBD1. Losses at the gene ends were 6 bases for V and 2 bases for J; bases not matched to a gene: 6. The CDR3 extends over 15 amino acids. From germline, CDR1 is MGHDK and CDR2 SYGVNS. CDR3 DNA sequence: TGTGCCAGCAGAGCGACAGGGGTGACCTACAATGAGCAGTTCTTC. Translating gives CASRATGVTYNEQFF.

This rearrangement joins TRBV4-3 to TRBJ2-5, with 9 bases matching TRBD1. CDR1 is LGHNA and CDR2 is YSLEER in the germline V gene. V dropped 1 base and J dropped 5; count of bases not matched to a gene: 5. The CDR3 runs 15 residues. CDR3 nucleotides: TGCGCCAGCAGCCAAGGGACAGGGGCGTCCGAGACCCAGTACTTC. The encoded protein is CASSQGTGASETQYF.

The chain links TRBV25-1 to TRBJ1-1; no clear D gene. The V end lost 4 bases, the J end lost 1 base, and 10 bases lay between the germline ends. The CDR3 extends over 14 amino acids. Germline CDR1 and CDR2: MGHDK and SYGVNS. CDR3 in amino acids: CASSAVLPNTEAFF. The CDR3 DNA follows: TGTGCCAGCAGTGCGGTCCTTCCGAACACTGAAGCTTTCTTT. Using reference TRBV25-1 and TRBJ1-1 for the parts outside the CDR3, the full variable domain is EADIYQTPRYLVIGTGKKITLECSQTMGHDKMYWYQQDPGMELHLIHYSYGVNSTEKGDLSSESTVSRIRTEHFPLTLESARPSHTSQYLCASSAVLPNTEAFFGQGTRLTVV.

As to this clone: Other DNA sequences in the same sample also yield this CDR3. The CDR3 DNA reads TGTGCCAGCAGCGTGGGACTAGCGGGAGTGAATGAGCAGTTCTTC. It codes for CASSVGLAGVNEQFF. The rearrangement links TRBV9 to TRBJ2-1; 14 bases match TRBD2. V was pared by 2 bases and J by 7 bases, with 2 bases of the junction left unmatched. The CDR3 loop spans 15 amino acids. Germline values: CDR1 SGDLS, CDR2 YYNGEE.

The chain carries TRBV7-6 and TRBJ2-2; 7 bases are a match to TRBD2. With 4 bases clipped from V and 4 bases from J, the junction kept 15 bases outside the gene matches. The CDR3 consists of 18 residues. The germline CDR1 and CDR2 sequences are SGHVS and FNYEAQ. CDR3 loop: CASSSVFRAGDLTGELFF. Here the CDR3 DNA reads TGTGCCAGCAGCTCCGTGTTCAGGGCGGGAGATCTCACCGGGGAGCTGTTTTTT.

The chain combines TRBV5-3 with TRBJ2-1; TRBD2 agrees at 8 bases. TRBV5-3 is identified as an open reading frame with a role that is uncertain. Losses at the gene ends were 10 bases for V and 4 bases for J; bases not matched to a gene: 7. The CDR3 has 13 amino acids. Here the CDR3 DNA reads TGTGCCGGTCCCGGGACTAGTTACAATGAGCAGTTCTTC. This encodes CAGPGTSYNEQFF.

This chain connects TRBV27 to TRBJ1-6; 8 positions agree with TRBD1. This CDR3 is 13 amino acids long. From germline, CDR1 is MNHEY and CDR2 SMNVEV (reference sequence). V gave up 5 bases and J gave up 10 bases; unmatched junction bases: 4. The CDR3: CASSGQGRSPLHF. The DNA for the CDR3 is TGTGCCAGCAGTGGACAGGGACGATCACCCCTCCACTTT.

The rearrangement uses TRBV9 and TRBJ2-1; D possibly corresponds to TRBD1 (5 bases). V gave up 5 bases and J gave up 10 bases, with 19 bases separating them. The CDR3 consists of 14 residues. Germline lookup yields CDR1 SGDLS and CDR2 YYNGEE. DNA of the CDR3: TGTGCCAGCAGGCCAACGCCCCTACCAGGGGAGCAGTTCTTC. Translation gives CASRPTPLPGEQFF.

The V call is TRBV20-1, the J call TRBJ1-5; D unresolved. This CDR3 has 11 residues. Germline CDR1 DFQATT, CDR2 SNEGSKA (reference sequence). CDR3 in amino acids: CSRVQGQPQHF. CDR3 DNA: TGCTCCCGGGTTCAAGGACAGCCCCAGCATTTT.

This rearrangement joins TRBV6-5 to TRBJ1-2, with D perhaps TRBD1 (5 bases). The CDR3 has 11 amino acids. V dropped 2 bases and J dropped 12 bases, with 10 bases sitting between them. CDR1 MNHEY and CDR2 SVGAGI come from the germline V gene. The CDR3 DNA reads as TGTGCCAGCAGTTACCAGGGTCTCGACACCTTC. This translates into CASSYQGLDTF.

This clone has only one observation. DNA of the CDR3: TGTGCCAGCAGCGTCTCAACCGGGACAGGCTACACAGATACGCAGTATTTT. Translating it yields CASSVSTGTGYTDTQYF. The genes are TRBV5-6 and TRBJ2-3, with TRBD1 identical over 8 bases. The CDR3 spans 17 residues. V trimming: 4 bases; J trimming: 2 bases; junction bases outside the gene matches: 12. Germline V gives CDR1 SGHDT, CDR2 YYEEEE.

The V and J genes are TRBV7-2 and TRBJ2-7; D is possibly TRBD1 (6 bases). The V gene lost 7 bases and the J gene lost 0 bases, with 10 bases spanning the gap. Per the germline V gene, CDR1 is SGHTA and CDR2 is FQGNSA. CDR3 length: 13 amino acids. The DNA of the CDR3 is TGTGCCAGCACCCAGGGGCGCTCCTACGAGCAGTACTTC. Residues: CASTQGRSYEQYF.